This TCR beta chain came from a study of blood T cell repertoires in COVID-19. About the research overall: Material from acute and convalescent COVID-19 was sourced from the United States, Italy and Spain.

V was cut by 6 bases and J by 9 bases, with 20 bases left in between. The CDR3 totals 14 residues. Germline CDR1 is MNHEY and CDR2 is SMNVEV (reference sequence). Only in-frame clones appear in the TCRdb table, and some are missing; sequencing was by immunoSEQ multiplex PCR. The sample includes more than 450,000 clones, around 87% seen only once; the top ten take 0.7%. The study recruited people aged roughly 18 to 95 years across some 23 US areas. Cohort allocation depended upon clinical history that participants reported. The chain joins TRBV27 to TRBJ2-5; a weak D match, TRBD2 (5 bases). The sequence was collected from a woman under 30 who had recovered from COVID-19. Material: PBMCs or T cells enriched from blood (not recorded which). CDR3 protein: CASRLGRVKGSQYF. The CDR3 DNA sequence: TGTGCCAGCAGGCTCGGGCGGGTCAAAGGGTCCCAGTACTTC.